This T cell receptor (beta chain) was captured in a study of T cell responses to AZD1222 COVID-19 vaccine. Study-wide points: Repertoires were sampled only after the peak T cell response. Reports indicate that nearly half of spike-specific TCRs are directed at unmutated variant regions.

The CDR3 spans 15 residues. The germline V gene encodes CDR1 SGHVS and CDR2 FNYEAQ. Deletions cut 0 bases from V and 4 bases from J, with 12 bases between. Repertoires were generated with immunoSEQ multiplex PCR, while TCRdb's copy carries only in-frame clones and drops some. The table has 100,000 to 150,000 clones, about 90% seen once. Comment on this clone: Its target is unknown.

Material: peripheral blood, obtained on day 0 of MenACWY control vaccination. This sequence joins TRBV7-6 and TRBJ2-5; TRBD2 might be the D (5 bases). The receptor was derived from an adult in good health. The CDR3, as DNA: TGTGCCAGCAGCTTAGCTACGGGATCTGGAGAGACCCAGTACTTC. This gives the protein CASSLATGSGETQYF.